In its sample, the clone carrying this T cell receptor (beta chain) was seen a few times. Its antigen is undetermined. TCRdb itself ran the reads through MiXCR, one entry per CDR3 protein. This repertoire shows hundreds of thousands of distinct CDR3 sequences, around 32% found once; its top ten account for 18%. The CDR3 runs to 15 residues. V lost 6 bases and J lost 5; bases outside the gene matches: 8. These data come from a study of T cell repertoires in cytomegalovirus infection. The chain employs TRBV12-3 or TRBV12-4 and TRBJ2-1, with 9 bases fitting TRBD2. The clonotype comes from a human donor in good health (CMV status not recorded). Some clones in this sample may be carry-over from other donors' samples. Sample: cultured PBMCs, taken from culture after CMV antigen stimulation. CDR3 DNA sequence: TGTGCCAGCAGCTTACTCCGACTAGCGGACAATGAGCAGTTCTTC. Residues: CASSLLRLADNEQFF.